This TCR beta chain was identified in a study of T cells after yellow fever vaccination. From the 5' RACE reads, TCRdb called clonotypes with MiXCR, one entry per CDR3 protein. The sample records about 550,000 distinct CDR3 sequences, about a fifth being singletons. The source of this sequence is a man between 25 and 39 years old who received the YFV17D yellow fever vaccine. Sequenced material: PBMCs, taken 15 days after the yellow fever booster vaccination.

Here the CDR3 reads CASSESGAGGNQPQHF. The CDR3 DNA follows: TGTGCCAGCAGTGAATCCGGGGCAGGGGGCAATCAGCCCCAGCATTTT. J is TRBJ1-5 and V is TRBV25-1, with D perhaps matching TRBD1 (6 bases). V was cut by 1 base and J by 2 bases, with 12 bases left in between. The CDR3 has 16 amino acids. Germline values: CDR1 MGHDK, CDR2 SYGVNS.